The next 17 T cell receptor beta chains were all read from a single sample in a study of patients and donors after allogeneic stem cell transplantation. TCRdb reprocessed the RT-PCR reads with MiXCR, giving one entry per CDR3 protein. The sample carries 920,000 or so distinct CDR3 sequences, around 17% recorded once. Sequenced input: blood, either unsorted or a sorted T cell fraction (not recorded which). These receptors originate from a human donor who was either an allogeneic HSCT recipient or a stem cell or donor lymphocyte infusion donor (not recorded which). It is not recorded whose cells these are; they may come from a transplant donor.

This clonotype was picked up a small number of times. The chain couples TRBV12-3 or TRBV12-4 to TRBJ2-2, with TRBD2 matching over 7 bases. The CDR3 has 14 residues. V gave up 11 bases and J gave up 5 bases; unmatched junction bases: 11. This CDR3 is CAGKSPGGTGELFF. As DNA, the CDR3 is TGTGCCGGGAAGAGCCCCGGGGGGACCGGGGAGCTGTTTTTT.

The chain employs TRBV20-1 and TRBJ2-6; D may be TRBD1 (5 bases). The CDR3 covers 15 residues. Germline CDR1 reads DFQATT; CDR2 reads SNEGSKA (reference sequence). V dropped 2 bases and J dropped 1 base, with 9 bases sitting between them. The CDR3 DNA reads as TGCAGTGCTAGACAAAGGGGTTCTGGGGCCAACGTCCTGACTTTC. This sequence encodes CSARQRGSGANVLTF.

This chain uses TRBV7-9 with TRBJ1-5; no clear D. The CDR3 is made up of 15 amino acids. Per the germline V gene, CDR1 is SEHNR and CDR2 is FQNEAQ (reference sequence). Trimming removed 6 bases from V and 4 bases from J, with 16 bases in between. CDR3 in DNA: TGTGCCAGCAGTCAGCTCCCGGCAACTAATCAGCCCCAGCATTTT. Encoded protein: CASSQLPATNQPQHF.

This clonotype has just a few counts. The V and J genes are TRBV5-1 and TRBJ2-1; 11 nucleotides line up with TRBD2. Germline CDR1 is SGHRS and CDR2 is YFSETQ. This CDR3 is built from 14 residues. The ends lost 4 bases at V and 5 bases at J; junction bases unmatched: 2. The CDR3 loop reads CASSKTSGNNEQFF. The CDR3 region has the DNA TGCGCCAGCAGCAAGACTAGCGGGAACAATGAGCAGTTCTTC.

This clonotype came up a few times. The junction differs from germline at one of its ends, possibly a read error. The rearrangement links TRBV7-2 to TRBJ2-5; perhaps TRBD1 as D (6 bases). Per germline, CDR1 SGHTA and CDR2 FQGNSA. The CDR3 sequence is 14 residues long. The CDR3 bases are TGTGCCAGCAGCGTAGCGCGAGGGGGAGAGACCCAGTACTTC. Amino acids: CASSVARGGETQYF.

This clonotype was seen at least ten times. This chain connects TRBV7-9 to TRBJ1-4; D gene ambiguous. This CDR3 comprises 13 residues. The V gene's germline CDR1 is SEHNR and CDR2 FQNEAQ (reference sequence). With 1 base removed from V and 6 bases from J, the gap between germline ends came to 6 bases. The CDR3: CASSLGSDEKLFF. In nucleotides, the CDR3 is TGTGCCAGCAGCTTAGGGTCGGATGAAAAACTGTTTTTT. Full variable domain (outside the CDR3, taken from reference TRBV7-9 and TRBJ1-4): DTGVSQNPRHKITKRGQNVTFRCDPISEHNRLYWYRQTLGQGPEFLTYFQNEAQLEKSRLLSDRFSAERPKGSFSTLEIQRTEQGDSAMYLCASSLGSDEKLFFGSGTQLSVL.

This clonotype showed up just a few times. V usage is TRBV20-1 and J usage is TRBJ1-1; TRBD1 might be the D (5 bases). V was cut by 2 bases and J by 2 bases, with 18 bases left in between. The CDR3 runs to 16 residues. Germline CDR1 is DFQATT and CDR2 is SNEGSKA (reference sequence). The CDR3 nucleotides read TGCAGTGCTAGACGAGACAGTTGGCGACCAAACACTGAAGCTTTCTTT. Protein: CSARRDSWRPNTEAFF.

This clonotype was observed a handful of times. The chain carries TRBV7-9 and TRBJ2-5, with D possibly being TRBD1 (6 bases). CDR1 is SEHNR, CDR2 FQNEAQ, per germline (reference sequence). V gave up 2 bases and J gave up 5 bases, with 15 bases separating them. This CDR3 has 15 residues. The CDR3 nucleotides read TGTGCCAGCAGCTTATCCGCAGGGGCTCGGGAGACCCAGTACTTC. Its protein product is CASSLSAGARETQYF.

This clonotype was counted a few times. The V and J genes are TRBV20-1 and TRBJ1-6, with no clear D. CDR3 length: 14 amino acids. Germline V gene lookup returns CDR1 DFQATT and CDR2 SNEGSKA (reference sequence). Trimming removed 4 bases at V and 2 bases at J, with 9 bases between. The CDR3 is CSATEYTYNSPLHF. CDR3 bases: TGCAGTGCTACGGAGTATACCTATAATTCACCCCTCCACTTT.

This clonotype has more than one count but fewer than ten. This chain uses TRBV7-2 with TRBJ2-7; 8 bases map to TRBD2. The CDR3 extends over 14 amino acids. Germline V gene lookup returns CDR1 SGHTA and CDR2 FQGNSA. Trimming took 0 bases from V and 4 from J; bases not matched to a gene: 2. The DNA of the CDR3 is TGTGCCAGCAGCTTAGCCACTAGCGGTTACGAGCAGTACTTC. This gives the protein CASSLATSGYEQYF.

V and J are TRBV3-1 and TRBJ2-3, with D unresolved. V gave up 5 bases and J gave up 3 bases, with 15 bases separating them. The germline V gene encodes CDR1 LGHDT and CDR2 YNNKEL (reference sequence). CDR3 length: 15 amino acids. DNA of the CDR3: TGTGCCAGCAGCGGATCCTTCGGACGGACAGATACGCAGTATTTT. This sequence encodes CASSGSFGRTDTQYF.

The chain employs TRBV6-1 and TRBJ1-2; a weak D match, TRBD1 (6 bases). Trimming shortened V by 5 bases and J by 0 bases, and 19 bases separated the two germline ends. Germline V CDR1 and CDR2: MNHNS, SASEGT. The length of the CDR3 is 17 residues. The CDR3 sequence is CASSTRGRGGTNYGYTF. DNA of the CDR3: TGTGCCAGCAGTACCAGGGGCAGGGGAGGAACTAACTATGGCTACACCTTC.

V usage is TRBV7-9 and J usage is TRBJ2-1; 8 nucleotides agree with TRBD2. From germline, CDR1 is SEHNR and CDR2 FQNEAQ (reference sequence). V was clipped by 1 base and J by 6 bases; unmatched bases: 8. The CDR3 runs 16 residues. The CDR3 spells CASSLVLGTRINEQFF. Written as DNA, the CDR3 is TGTGCCAGCAGCTTAGTGCTCGGGACTAGAATCAATGAGCAGTTCTTC.

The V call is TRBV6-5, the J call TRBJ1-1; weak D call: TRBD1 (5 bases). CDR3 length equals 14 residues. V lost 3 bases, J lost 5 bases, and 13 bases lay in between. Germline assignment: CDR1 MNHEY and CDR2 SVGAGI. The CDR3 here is CASSYPGKETEAFF. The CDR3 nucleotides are TGTGCCAGCAGTTATCCAGGGAAGGAAACTGAAGCTTTCTTT.

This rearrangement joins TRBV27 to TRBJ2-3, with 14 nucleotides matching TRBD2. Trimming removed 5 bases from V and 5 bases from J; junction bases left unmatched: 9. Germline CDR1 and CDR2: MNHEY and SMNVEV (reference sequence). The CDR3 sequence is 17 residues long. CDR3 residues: CASSTGLAGAAGDTQYF. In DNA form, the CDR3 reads TGTGCCAGCAGTACGGGACTAGCGGGGGCTGCCGGAGATACGCAGTATTTT.

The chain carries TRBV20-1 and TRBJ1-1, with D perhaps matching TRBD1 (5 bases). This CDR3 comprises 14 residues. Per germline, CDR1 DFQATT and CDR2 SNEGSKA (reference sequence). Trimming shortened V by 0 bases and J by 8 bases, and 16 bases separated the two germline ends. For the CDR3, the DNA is TGCAGTGCTAGAGATTCCTCAGGGCCTGGGGAAGCTTTCTTT. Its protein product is CSARDSSGPGEAFF.

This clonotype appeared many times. CDR3 bases: TGTGCCAGCAGTTTCGGGTCCCCCTACGAGCAGTACTTC. Encoded protein: CASSFGSPYEQYF. The chain combines TRBV12-3 or TRBV12-4 with TRBJ2-7; D is uncertain. The V end lost 3 bases, the J end lost 2 bases, and 8 bases lay between the germline ends. The CDR3 is 13 amino acids.